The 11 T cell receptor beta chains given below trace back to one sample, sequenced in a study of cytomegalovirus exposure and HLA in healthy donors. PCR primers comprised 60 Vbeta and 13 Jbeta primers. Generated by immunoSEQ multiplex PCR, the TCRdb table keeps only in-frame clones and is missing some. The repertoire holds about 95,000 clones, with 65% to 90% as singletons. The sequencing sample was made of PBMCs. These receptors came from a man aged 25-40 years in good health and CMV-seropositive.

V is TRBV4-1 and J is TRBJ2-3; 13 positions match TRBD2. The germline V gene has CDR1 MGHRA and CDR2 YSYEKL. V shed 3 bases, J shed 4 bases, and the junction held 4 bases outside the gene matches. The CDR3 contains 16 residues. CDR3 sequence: CASSHRLAGGSDTQYF. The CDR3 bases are TGCGCCAGCAGCCACCGACTAGCGGGAGGCTCAGATACGCAGTATTTT.

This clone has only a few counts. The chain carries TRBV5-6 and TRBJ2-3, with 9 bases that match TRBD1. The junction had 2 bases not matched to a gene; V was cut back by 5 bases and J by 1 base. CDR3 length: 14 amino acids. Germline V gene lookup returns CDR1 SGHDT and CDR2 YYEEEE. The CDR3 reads CASRWTGGTDTQYF. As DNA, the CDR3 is TGTGCCAGCAGGTGGACAGGGGGCACAGATACGCAGTATTTT.

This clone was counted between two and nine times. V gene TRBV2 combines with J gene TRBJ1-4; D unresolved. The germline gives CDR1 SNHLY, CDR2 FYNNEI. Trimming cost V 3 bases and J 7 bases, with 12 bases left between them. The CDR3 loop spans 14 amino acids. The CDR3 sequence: CASSERLIGEKLFF. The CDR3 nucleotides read TGTGCCAGCAGTGAGCGTCTTATCGGTGAAAAACTGTTTTTT.

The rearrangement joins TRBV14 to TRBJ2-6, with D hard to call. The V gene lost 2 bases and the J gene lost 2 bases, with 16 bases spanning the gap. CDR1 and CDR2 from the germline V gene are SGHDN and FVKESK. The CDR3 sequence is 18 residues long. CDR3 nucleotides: TGTGCCAGCAGCCAATACGGAGTAACGGGTACTGGGGCCAACGTCCTGACTTTC. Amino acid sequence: CASSQYGVTGTGANVLTF.

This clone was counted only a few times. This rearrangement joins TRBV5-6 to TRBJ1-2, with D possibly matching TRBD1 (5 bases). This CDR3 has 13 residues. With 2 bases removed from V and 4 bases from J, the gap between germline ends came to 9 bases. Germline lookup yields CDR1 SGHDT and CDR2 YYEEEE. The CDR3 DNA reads TGTGCCAGCAGCTTCGGCCAGGGCTATGGCTACACCTTC. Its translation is CASSFGQGYGYTF.

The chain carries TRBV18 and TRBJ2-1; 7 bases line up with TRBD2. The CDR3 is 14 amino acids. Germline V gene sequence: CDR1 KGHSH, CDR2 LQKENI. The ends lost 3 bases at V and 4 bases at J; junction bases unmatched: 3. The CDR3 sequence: CASSPAGEYNEQFF. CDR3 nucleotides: TGTGCCAGCTCACCGGCGGGGGAGTACAATGAGCAGTTCTTC.

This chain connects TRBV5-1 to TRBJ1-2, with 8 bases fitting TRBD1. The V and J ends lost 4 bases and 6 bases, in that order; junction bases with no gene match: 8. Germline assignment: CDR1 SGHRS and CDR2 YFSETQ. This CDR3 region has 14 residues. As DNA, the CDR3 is TGCGCCAGCAGCATTGGACAGGGAGGCCATGGCTACACCTTC. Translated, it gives CASSIGQGGHGYTF.

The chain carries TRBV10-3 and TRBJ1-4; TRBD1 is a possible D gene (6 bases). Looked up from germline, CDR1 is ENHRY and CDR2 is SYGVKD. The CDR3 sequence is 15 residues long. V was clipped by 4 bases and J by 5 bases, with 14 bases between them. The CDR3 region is CAISAETGNNEKLFF. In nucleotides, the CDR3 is TGTGCCATCAGTGCCGAGACAGGAAACAATGAAAAACTGTTTTTT.

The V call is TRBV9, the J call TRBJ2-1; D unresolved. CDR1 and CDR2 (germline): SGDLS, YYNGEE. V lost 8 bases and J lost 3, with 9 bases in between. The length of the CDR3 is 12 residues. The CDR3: CASGGDYNEQFF. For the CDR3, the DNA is TGTGCCAGTGGCGGCGACTACAATGAGCAGTTCTTC. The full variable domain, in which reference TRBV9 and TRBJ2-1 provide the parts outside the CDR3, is DSGVTQTPKHLITATGQRVTLRCSPRSGDLSVYWYQQSLDQGLQFLIQYYNGEERAKGNILERFSAQQFPDLHSELNLSSLELGDSALYFCASGGDYNEQFFGPGTRLTVL.

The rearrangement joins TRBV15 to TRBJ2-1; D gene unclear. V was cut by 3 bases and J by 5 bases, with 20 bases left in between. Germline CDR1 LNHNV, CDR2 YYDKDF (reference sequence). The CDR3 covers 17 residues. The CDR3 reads CATSSFLGTPEDNEQFF. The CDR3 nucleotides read TGTGCCACCAGCAGTTTCCTTGGTACCCCTGAGGACAATGAGCAGTTCTTC.

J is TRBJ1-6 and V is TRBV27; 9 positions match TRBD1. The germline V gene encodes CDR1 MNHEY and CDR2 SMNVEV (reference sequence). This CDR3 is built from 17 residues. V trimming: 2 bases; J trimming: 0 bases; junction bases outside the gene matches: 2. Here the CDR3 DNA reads TGTGCCAGCAGTTTAGTGACAGGGGGCTCCTATAATTCACCCCTCCACTTT. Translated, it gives CASSLVTGGSYNSPLHF.